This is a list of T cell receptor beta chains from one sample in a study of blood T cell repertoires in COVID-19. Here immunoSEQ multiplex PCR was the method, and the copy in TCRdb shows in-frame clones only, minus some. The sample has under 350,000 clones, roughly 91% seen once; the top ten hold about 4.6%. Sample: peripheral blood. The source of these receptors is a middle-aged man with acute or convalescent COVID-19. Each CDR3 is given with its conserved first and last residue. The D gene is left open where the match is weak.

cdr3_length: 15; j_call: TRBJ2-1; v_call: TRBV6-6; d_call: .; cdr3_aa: CASSYGVLAEGEQFF; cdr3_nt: TGTGCCAGCAGTTACGGGGTCCTGGCGGAGGGGGAGCAGTTCTTC
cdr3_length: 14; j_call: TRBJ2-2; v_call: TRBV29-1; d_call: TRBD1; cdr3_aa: CSAQGASNTGELFF; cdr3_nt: TGCAGCGCGCAGGGGGCGTCGAACACCGGGGAGCTGTTTTTT
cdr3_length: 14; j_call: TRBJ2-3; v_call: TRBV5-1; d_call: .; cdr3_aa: CASSSGHSTDTQYF; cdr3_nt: TGCGCCAGCAGCTCCGGACACTCCACAGATACGCAGTATTTT
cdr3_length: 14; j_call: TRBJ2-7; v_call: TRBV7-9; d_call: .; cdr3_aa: CASSFSDSPYEQYF; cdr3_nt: TGTGCCAGCAGCTTTTCTGACAGCCCCTACGAGCAGTACTTC
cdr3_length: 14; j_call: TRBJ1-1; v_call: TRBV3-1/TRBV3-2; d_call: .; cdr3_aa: CASSQLRANTEAFF; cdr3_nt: TGTGCCAGCAGCCAATTAAGAGCGAACACTGAAGCTTTCTTT
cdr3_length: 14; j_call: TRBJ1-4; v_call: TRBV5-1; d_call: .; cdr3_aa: CASSLGFGEEKLFF; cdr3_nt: TGCGCCAGCAGCCTAGGTTTTGGGGAGGAAAAACTGTTTTTT
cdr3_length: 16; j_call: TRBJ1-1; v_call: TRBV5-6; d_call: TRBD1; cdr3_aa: CASSLPFDRVFTEAFF; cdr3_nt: TGTGCCAGCAGCCTACCTTTTGACAGGGTATTCACTGAAGCTTTCTTT
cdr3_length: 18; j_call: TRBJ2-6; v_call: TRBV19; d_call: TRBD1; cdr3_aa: CASSTRDRVSSGANVLTF; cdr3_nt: TGTGCCAGTAGTACTCGGGACAGGGTAAGCTCTGGGGCCAACGTCCTGACTTTC
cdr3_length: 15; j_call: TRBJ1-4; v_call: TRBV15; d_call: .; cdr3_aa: CATSAWAATNEKLFF; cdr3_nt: TGTGCCACCAGCGCGTGGGCTGCAACTAATGAAAAACTGTTTTTT
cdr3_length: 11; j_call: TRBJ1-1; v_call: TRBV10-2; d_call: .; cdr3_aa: CATRRDTEAFF; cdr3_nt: TGCGCCACCCGCCGGGACACTGAAGCTTTCTTT